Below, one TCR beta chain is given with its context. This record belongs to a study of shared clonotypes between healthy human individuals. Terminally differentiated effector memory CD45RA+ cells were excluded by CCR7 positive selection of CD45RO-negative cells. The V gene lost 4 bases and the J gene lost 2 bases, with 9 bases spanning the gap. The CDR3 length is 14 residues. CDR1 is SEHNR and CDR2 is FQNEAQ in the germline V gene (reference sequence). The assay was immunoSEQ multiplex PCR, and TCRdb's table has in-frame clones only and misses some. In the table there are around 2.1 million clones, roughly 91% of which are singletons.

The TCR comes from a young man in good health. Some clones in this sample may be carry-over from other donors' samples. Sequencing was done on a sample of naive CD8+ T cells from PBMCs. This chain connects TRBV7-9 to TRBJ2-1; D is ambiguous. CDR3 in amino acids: CASSSLGTYNEQFF. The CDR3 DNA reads TGTGCCAGCAGCTCCCTGGGGACCTACAATGAGCAGTTCTTC.